A single sample is the source of the 5 T cell receptor beta chains below, sequenced in a study of cytomegalovirus exposure and HLA in healthy donors (dated by TCRdb to the late 2010s). The library was prepared using the immunoSEQ multiplex PCR assay. For the multiplex PCR, a mixture combining 60 forward primers for TCR Vbeta segments and 13 reverse primers for TCR Jbeta segments was used. Not all clones reach the TCRdb copy of this immuneACCESS table, which keeps in-frame sequences only. Checked studies attribute under half of the gap to unresolved V genes and leave the rest unexplained. Across this sample there are 90,000 or so clones, with 65% to 90% seen only once. The ten largest account for less than 4% of the sample. The specimen was PBMCs. The receptors derive from a man younger than 45 in good health and CMV-seropositive.

V is TRBV5-6 and J is TRBJ2-5; 9 bases fit TRBD2. Trimming cost V 4 bases and J 4 bases; bases outside gene matches: 2. The CDR3 is made up of 13 amino acids. Germline assignment: CDR1 SGHDT and CDR2 YYEEEE. The CDR3 DNA reads as TGTGCCAGCAGCCGAGCGGGAGGAGAGACCCAGTACTTC. This codes for CASSRAGGETQYF.

This sequence joins TRBV27 and TRBJ2-7, with 8 bases identical to TRBD2. The germline gives CDR1 MNHEY, CDR2 SMNVEV (reference sequence). This CDR3 has 14 residues. The J segment lost 2 bases and the V segment lost 3 bases, leaving 3 bases of the junction unmatched. CDR3 region: CASSLIAGTYEQYF. The DNA of the CDR3 is TGTGCCAGCAGTTTGATAGCGGGAACCTACGAGCAGTACTTC.

This clone was picked up one time. The genes are TRBV7-2 and TRBJ1-4; D is perhaps TRBD1 (6 bases). CDR3 length equals 14 residues. V dropped 0 bases and J dropped 7 bases, with 9 bases sitting between them. CDR1 and CDR2 (germline): SGHTA, FQGNSA. For the CDR3, the DNA is TGTGCCAGCAGCTTAGCCGGGACATCTGAAAAACTGTTTTTT. This codes for CASSLAGTSEKLFF.

V and J are TRBV7-8 and TRBJ2-6; D is unclear. Trimming removed 4 bases from V and 4 bases from J, with 23 bases in between. The CDR3 spans 19 residues. Per the germline V gene, CDR1 is SGHVS and CDR2 is FQNEAQ. The CDR3 is CASSSNDGSPPVGANVLTF. The CDR3 DNA sequence: TGTGCCAGCAGCTCCAATGACGGTAGCCCCCCCGTCGGGGCCAACGTCCTGACTTTC.

Only a few counts were recorded for this clone. CDR3 in DNA: TGCGCCAGCAGCCGAGGGACAGACTACGAGCAGTACTTC. Translating it yields CASSRGTDYEQYF. The V gene is TRBV4-3, the J gene TRBJ2-7; TRBD1 matches at 7 bases. Germline CDR1 and CDR2: LGHNA and YSLEER. V lost 4 bases and J lost 3; bases outside the gene matches: 3. CDR3 length equals 13 residues.